The present TCR beta chain was sequenced within a study of blood T cell repertoires in COVID-19. V lost 7 bases and J 7 bases, leaving 17 bases between the germline ends. The CDR3 length is 14 residues. Germline assignment: CDR1 MNHEY and CDR2 SVGAGI. This clone counts as medium-sized. Clones were read by immunoSEQ multiplex PCR, and TCRdb kept only the in-frame ones, dropping some. The table records roughly 62,000 clones, about four fifths of them present only once. The V and J genes are TRBV6-5 and TRBJ1-5; the D gene is possibly TRBD1 (5 bases). This receptor was obtained from a man older than 75 with COVID-19, enrolled during active disease. Sample: peripheral blood. As DNA, the CDR3 is TGTGCCAGCACTATATCCAGGGCCCAACAGCCCCAGCATTTT. Protein sequence: CASTISRAQQPQHF.